Each of the 10 T cell receptor beta chains below was sequenced from the same sample in a study of T-cell reconstitution after alpha-beta-depleted transplantation in children. Using unique molecular identifiers, the investigators prepared the TCRbeta library. From the PCR reads, TCRdb called clonotypes with MiXCR, one entry per CDR3 protein. The sample yields about half a million distinct CDR3 sequences, approximately 13% seen once. Source: PBMCs from the stem cell graft donor, taken from the stem cell graft. The source of these receptors is a human donor who donated a stem cell graft to a child with combined immunodeficiency.

This clonotype turned up a few times. The chain carries TRBV4-3 and TRBJ1-4; D is undetermined. Trimming shortened V by 1 base and J by 4 bases, and 16 bases separated the two germline ends. This CDR3 region has 17 residues. Germline CDR1 LGHNA, CDR2 YSLEER. The CDR3 is CASSQGAVAQHNEKLFF. Here the CDR3 DNA reads TGCGCCAGCAGCCAAGGAGCCGTGGCACAGCATAATGAAAAACTGTTTTTT.

This clonotype was counted a few times. The chain links TRBV6-1 to TRBJ2-7, with no clear D. V shed 6 bases and J shed 0 bases, with 9 bases lying between them. This CDR3 comprises 13 residues. Per germline, CDR1 MNHNS and CDR2 SASEGT. In nucleotides, the CDR3 is TGTGCCAGCAGGTCGATAAGCTCCTACGAGCAGTACTTC. Translating gives CASRSISSYEQYF.

J is TRBJ1-3 and V is TRBV20-1, with D maybe TRBD1 (5 bases). The CDR3 has 14 residues. Trimming left V 2 bases short and J 2 bases short, with 10 bases between. Germline V gene lookup returns CDR1 DFQATT and CDR2 SNEGSKA (reference sequence). CDR3 amino acids: CSARQQEPGNTIYF. CDR3 nucleotide sequence: TGCAGTGCTAGACAACAGGAACCTGGAAACACCATATATTTT.

This chain links TRBV7-8 with TRBJ2-2; 8 bases are a match to TRBD2. Germline values: CDR1 SGHVS, CDR2 FQNEAQ. The CDR3 has 16 amino acids. J gave up 4 bases and V 5 bases, and 9 bases lay outside the gene matches. CDR3 nucleotides: TGTGCCAGCAGCCCTCGGACTAGCCTTAGCACCGGGGAGCTGTTTTTT. Its translation is CASSPRTSLSTGELFF.

The chain uses TRBV3-1 and TRBJ1-1; TRBD1 matches at 7 bases. Trimming at V came to 3 bases and at J to 2 bases, leaving 6 bases not matched to a gene. CDR1 LGHDT and CDR2 YNNKEL come from the germline V gene (reference sequence). The CDR3 loop spans 15 amino acids. The CDR3 nucleotides are TGTGCCAGCAGCCAGAGGGACAGACTAAACACTGAAGCTTTCTTT. The encoded protein is CASSQRDRLNTEAFF. Full variable domain (rest looked up from reference TRBV3-1 and TRBJ1-1): DTAVSQTPKYLVTQMGNDKSIKCEQNLGHDTMYWYKQDSKKFLKIMFSYNNKELIINETVPNRFSPKSPDKAHLNLHINSLELGDSAVYFCASSQRDRLNTEAFFGQGTRLTVV.

The table lists this clonotype with a few counts. The V call is TRBV9, the J call TRBJ2-3; 8 nucleotides align to TRBD1. This CDR3 region has 15 residues. Unmatched junction bases numbered 9, after V lost 2 bases and J lost 7 bases. Germline V gene sequence: CDR1 SGDLS, CDR2 YYNGEE. CDR3: CASSVVQTGAHTQYF. CDR3 DNA: TGTGCCAGCAGCGTTGTACAGACAGGGGCTCATACGCAGTATTTT.

This clonotype was detected ten times or more. The chain combines TRBV28 with TRBJ2-7; D possibly corresponds to TRBD1 (7 bases). The CDR3 extends over 14 amino acids. Trimming cost V 2 bases and J 4 bases, with 12 bases left between them. CDR1 is MDHEN, CDR2 SYDVKM, per germline. Here the CDR3 DNA reads TGTGCCAGCAGTTTAGGAGGGGGCGGGTACGAGCAGTACTTC. It translates to CASSLGGGGYEQYF.

The V and J genes are TRBV7-8 and TRBJ2-1, with 9 positions matching TRBD1. From germline, CDR1 is SGHVS and CDR2 FQNEAQ. V shed 1 base, J shed 8 bases, and the junction held 6 bases outside the gene matches. This CDR3 has 15 residues. The DNA for the CDR3 is TGTGCCAGCAGCTTAGAAGGACAGGGGAGGGATGAGCAGTTCTTC. It is translated as CASSLEGQGRDEQFF.

This clonotype was counted between two and nine times. The V call is TRBV29-1, the J call TRBJ1-1, with a possible D match to TRBD1 (5 bases). CDR1 SQVTM and CDR2 ANQGSEA come from the germline V gene. The CDR3 sequence is 13 residues long. V lost 7 bases and J 5 bases, leaving 17 bases between the germline ends. The CDR3: CSGWETPGTEAFF. In nucleotides, the CDR3 is TGCAGCGGGTGGGAGACCCCAGGGACTGAAGCTTTCTTT.

This clonotype appeared a few times. The chain recombines TRBV6-1 with TRBJ2-5; the match to TRBD2 covers 16 bases. V dropped 8 bases and J dropped 2; count of bases not matched to a gene: 5. Per germline, CDR1 MNHNS and CDR2 SASEGT. The CDR3 loop spans 16 amino acids. CDR3 nucleotides: TGTGCCAGCGGGGGGGGACTAGCGGGAGGGCAAGAGACCCAGTACTTC. Protein sequence: CASGGGLAGGQETQYF.